Below are 25 T cell receptor beta chains sequenced from a single sample in a study of blood T cell repertoires in COVID-19. Profiling relied on immunoSEQ multiplex PCR, and the TCRdb table lists in-frame clones only, not all of them. The sample lists 250,000 to 300,000 clones; approximately 90% were seen once. Specimen: peripheral blood. The receptors stem from a man younger than 35 with active or convalescent COVID-19.

The chain joins TRBV28 to TRBJ2-5, with D perhaps matching TRBD2 (6 bases). V lost 5 bases and J lost 5, with 9 bases in between. Germline values: CDR1 MDHEN, CDR2 SYDVKM. The CDR3 sequence is 12 residues long. CDR3 amino acids: CASSEGRETQYF. The CDR3 DNA sequence: TGTGCCAGCAGTGAGGGGAGGGAGACCCAGTACTTC.

This chain connects TRBV6-5 to TRBJ2-3; 7 bases are shared with TRBD2. Germline V lookup: CDR1 MNHEY, CDR2 SVGAGI. The CDR3 is 15 amino acids. The trim removed 3 bases at V and 2 bases at J, leaving 5 bases unmatched. The CDR3 loop reads CASSYVAGDTDTQYF. The CDR3 region has the DNA TGTGCCAGCAGTTATGTGGCGGGGGACACAGATACGCAGTATTTT.

With respect to this clone: The sample holds other DNA sequences that translate to the same CDR3. V is TRBV3-1 (or the pseudogene TRBV3-2) and J is TRBJ2-3; no definite D call. The CDR3 sequence is 13 residues long. Germline V gene data show CDR1 as LGHDT and CDR2 as YNNKEL (reference sequence). Deletions cut 1 base from V and 0 bases from J, with 2 bases between. The CDR3 DNA follows: TGTGCCAGCAGCCAAGCGAGCACAGATACGCAGTATTTT. Protein sequence: CASSQASTDTQYF.

The chain employs TRBV7-7 and TRBJ2-3; a weak D match, TRBD2 (5 bases). Trimming removed 6 bases from V and 4 bases from J, with 11 bases in between. Germline CDR1 reads SSHAT; CDR2 reads FNYEAQ (reference sequence). The CDR3 is 13 amino acids. The CDR3 loop reads CASSHGVADTQYF. For the CDR3, the DNA is TGTGCCAGCAGTCACGGGGTGGCAGATACGCAGTATTTT. The full variable domain, rest sourced from reference TRBV7-7 and TRBJ2-3, is GAGVSQSPRYKVTKRGQDVTLRCDPISSHATLYWYQQALGQGPEFLTYFNYEAQPDKSGLPSDRFSAERPEGSISTLTIQRTEQRDSAMYRCASSHGVADTQYFGPGTRLTVL.

V is TRBV7-8 and J is TRBJ2-1, with TRBD2 matching over 12 bases. Trimming at V came to 3 bases and at J to 3 bases, leaving 15 bases not matched to a gene. Germline CDR1 reads SGHVS; CDR2 reads FQNEAQ. The length of the CDR3 is 20 residues. CDR3 sequence: CASSFDQGSPGLAGYNEQFF. In nucleotides, the CDR3 is TGTGCCAGCAGCTTCGACCAGGGTTCCCCGGGACTAGCGGGCTACAATGAGCAGTTCTTC.

This clone was counted only a few times. The chain uses TRBV19 and TRBJ2-2; D is possibly TRBD1 (5 bases). CDR3 length: 15 residues. The V end was cut by 4 bases, the J end by 0 bases, with 9 bases between. Germline V gene sequence: CDR1 LNHDA, CDR2 SQIVND (reference sequence). This CDR3 reads CASSTGHTNTGELFF. The CDR3 DNA reads as TGTGCCAGTAGTACAGGACATACGAACACCGGGGAGCTGTTTTTT.

V usage is TRBV19 and J usage is TRBJ1-5; TRBD1 matches 7 bases. The CDR3 consists of 16 residues. V gave up 4 bases and J gave up 1 base; unmatched junction bases: 7. CDR1 is LNHDA, CDR2 SQIVND, per germline (reference sequence). CDR3: CASSTLRDRSNQPQHF. CDR3 coding DNA: TGTGCCAGTAGTACACTCCGGGACAGAAGCAATCAGCCCCAGCATTTT. Combining the CDR3 with reference TRBV19 and TRBJ1-5 gives the whole variable domain DGGITQSPKYLFRKEGQNVTLSCEQNLNHDAMYWYRQDPGQGLRLIYYSQIVNDFQKGDIAEGYSVSREKKESFPLTVTSAQKNPTAFYLCASSTLRDRSNQPQHFGDGTRLSIL.

The rearrangement uses TRBV10-2 and TRBJ2-5; TRBD1 might be the D (5 bases). Deletions cut 8 bases from V and 1 base from J, with 17 bases between. Germline-derived CDR1 and CDR2 are WSHSY and SAAADI. The CDR3 runs to 15 residues. The CDR3 loop is CASEPYRWGQETQYF. Written as DNA, the CDR3 is TGCGCCAGCGAACCCTACAGGTGGGGCCAAGAGACCCAGTACTTC.

The gene calls are TRBV6-2 or TRBV6-3 and TRBJ1-2; TRBD1 might be the D (6 bases). The CDR3 sequence is 16 residues long. Germline V CDR1 and CDR2: MNHEY, SVGEGT. Trimming pared 2 bases from V and 9 bases from J, leaving 22 bases between. CDR3 nucleotides: TGTGCCAGCAGTTACGCCCCCCTGACAGGCTCCCTCAGCTACACCTTC. Translated, it gives CASSYAPLTGSLSYTF.

The chain employs TRBV6-5 and TRBJ1-1, with D possibly TRBD1 on 6 matching bases. The CDR3 is made up of 13 amino acids. The ends were cut back, 6 bases at V and 9 bases at J, with 17 bases in the middle. Germline V CDR1 and CDR2: MNHEY, SVGAGI. The CDR3 protein is CASRTLTGRKAFF. The CDR3 DNA sequence: TGTGCCAGCAGAACTTTAACAGGGCGCAAAGCTTTCTTT.

This chain connects TRBV5-5 to TRBJ1-2; 7 nucleotides agree with TRBD1. J lost 7 bases, V lost 4 bases, and 4 bases had no gene match. This CDR3 has 12 amino acids. Germline V gives CDR1 SGHKS, CDR2 YYEKEE (reference sequence). DNA of the CDR3: TGTGCCAGCAGCACAGGGGTATCTGGCTACACCTTC. This translates into CASSTGVSGYTF.

The V and J genes are TRBV28 and TRBJ2-7; D call uncertain. Germline CDR1 is MDHEN and CDR2 is SYDVKM. The CDR3 extends over 13 amino acids. The V end lost 3 bases, the J end lost 4 bases, and 10 bases lay between the germline ends. The CDR3 loop reads CASSLGVWYEQYF. CDR3 coding DNA: TGTGCCAGCAGTTTGGGCGTTTGGTACGAGCAGTACTTC.

The chain recombines TRBV30 with TRBJ2-7, with a tentative D call TRBD1 (6 bases). The ends were cut back, 2 bases at V and 5 bases at J, with 7 bases in the middle. This CDR3 has 11 residues. Germline-derived CDR1 and CDR2 are GTSNPN and SVGIG (reference sequence). The CDR3 loop is CAWSQGNEQYF. In DNA, the CDR3 is TGTGCCTGGAGTCAGGGGAACGAGCAGTACTTC.

This clone was seen at least ten times. This rearrangement joins TRBV6-5 to TRBJ2-7; tentative D call: TRBD2 (5 bases). Trimming removed 7 bases from V and 4 bases from J, with 20 bases in between. CDR3 length: 15 amino acids. Germline lookup yields CDR1 MNHEY and CDR2 SVGAGI. The CDR3 DNA sequence: TGTGCCAGCACGAGTAGTGTGGGAGCTTCTTACGAGCAGTACTTC. Amino acids: CASTSSVGASYEQYF.

The rearrangement uses TRBV25-1 and TRBJ1-2, with 7 bases identical to TRBD1. The J segment lost 5 bases and the V segment lost 6 bases, leaving 6 bases of the junction unmatched. Germline V lookup: CDR1 MGHDK, CDR2 SYGVNS. The length of the CDR3 is 13 residues. The CDR3 sequence is CASSQGQRYGYTF. CDR3 sequence (DNA): TGTGCCAGCAGCCAGGGACAGCGGTATGGCTACACCTTC.

V is TRBV10-1 and J is TRBJ1-1, with unresolved D. Trimming left V 11 bases short and J 5 bases short, with 27 bases between. The germline V gene encodes CDR1 WNHNN and CDR2 SYGVQD (reference sequence). The CDR3 spans 16 residues. The CDR3 bases are TGCGCCCCGCACGGGGTCTTTAGAGCTTTGTGGACTGAAGCTTTCTTT. The encoded protein is CAPHGVFRALWTEAFF.

The V call is TRBV30, the J call TRBJ1-1; possible D gene TRBD1, 6 bases. The CDR3 loop spans 13 amino acids. Trimming pared 0 bases from V and 3 bases from J, leaving 8 bases between. In germline, CDR1 is GTSNPN, CDR2 SVGIG (reference sequence). The CDR3 reads CAWSVQGYTEAFF. DNA of the CDR3: TGTGCCTGGAGTGTACAGGGCTACACTGAAGCTTTCTTT.

The chain is built from TRBV20-1 and TRBJ2-5; 9 bases map to TRBD1. In germline, CDR1 is DFQATT, CDR2 SNEGSKA (reference sequence). The V gene end was trimmed by 2 bases and the J gene end by 13 bases; junction bases not matched to a gene: 5. This CDR3 has 11 residues. CDR3 DNA sequence: TGCAGTGCTAGACATGGACAGGGGACGTACTTC. The encoded protein is CSARHGQGTYF.

This chain uses TRBV3-1 (or the pseudogene TRBV3-2) with TRBJ2-2; D may be TRBD1 (7 bases). The CDR3 spans 15 residues. The germline V gene encodes CDR1 LGHDT and CDR2 YNNKEL (reference sequence). V dropped 8 bases and J dropped 5 bases, with 18 bases sitting between them. CDR3 protein: CASASRPGGTGELFF. DNA of the CDR3: TGTGCCAGCGCCTCGCGTCCAGGGGGGACCGGGGAGCTGTTTTTT.

J is TRBJ1-5 and V is TRBV5-1; no definite D call. The V and J ends lost 4 bases and 7 bases respectively, with 12 bases between them. The CDR3 is 13 amino acids. Germline V gene data show CDR1 as SGHRS and CDR2 as YFSETQ. The CDR3 protein is CASSVQVDQPQHF. The CDR3 region has the DNA TGCGCCAGCAGCGTGCAGGTCGACCAGCCCCAGCATTTT.

The chain links TRBV19 to TRBJ1-6; the D is unclear. Deletions cut 2 bases from V and 14 bases from J, with 16 bases between. Looked up from germline, CDR1 is LNHDA and CDR2 is SQIVND (reference sequence). The CDR3 has 14 amino acids. CDR3 in DNA: TGTGCCAGTAGTATAAGACAAGAGACCCTAACCCTCCACTTT. Amino acid sequence: CASSIRQETLTLHF.

The genes are TRBV2 and TRBJ2-5, with 8 bases matching TRBD2. This CDR3 comprises 11 residues. J lost 11 bases, V lost 6 bases, and 5 bases had no gene match. Germline assignment: CDR1 SNHLY and CDR2 FYNNEI. The CDR3 sequence is CASRARGGQYF. The CDR3 nucleotides read TGTGCCAGCAGGGCACGGGGGGGGCAGTACTTC.

The V call is TRBV28, the J call TRBJ1-2; no clear D. The CDR3 length is 15 residues. CDR1 and CDR2 (germline): MDHEN, SYDVKM. Trimming left V 1 base short and J 2 bases short, with 11 bases between. The CDR3 bases are TGTGCCAGCAGTTTATATGTTCCAGGAAACTATGGCTACACCTTC. Protein sequence: CASSLYVPGNYGYTF.

In its sample, this clone was seen once. This rearrangement joins TRBV30 to TRBJ2-7, with a weak D call TRBD1 (5 bases). The CDR3 is made up of 12 amino acids. Per the germline V gene, CDR1 is GTSNPN and CDR2 is SVGIG (reference sequence). V lost 5 bases to trimming and J lost 5 bases, with 13 bases between them. Here the CDR3 reads CAWRPQGHEQYF. The CDR3 coding sequence is TGTGCCTGGCGGCCGCAGGGCCACGAGCAGTACTTC.

This chain uses TRBV11-2 with TRBJ2-1; D is unclear. The CDR3 has 12 residues. Germline CDR1 and CDR2: SGHAT and FQNNGV. Trimming removed 3 bases from V and 4 bases from J, with 4 bases in between. Written as DNA, the CDR3 is TGTGCCAGCAGCTTCGGGTACAATGAGCAGTTCTTC. This translates into CASSFGYNEQFF.